The 4 T cell receptor beta chains listed next were all sequenced from one sample in a study of blood T cell repertoires in COVID-19. The assay was immunoSEQ multiplex PCR, and TCRdb's table has in-frame clones only and misses some. The sample lists 150,000 or so clones, 86% occurring once. Source material: peripheral blood. These receptor sequences come from a woman aged 55 to 70 with acute or convalescent COVID-19.

The chain recombines TRBV7-9 with TRBJ2-4; no firm D call. The CDR3 extends over 12 amino acids. Germline CDR1 and CDR2: SEHNR and FQNEAQ (reference sequence). Trimming removed 5 bases at V and 6 bases at J, with 8 bases between. CDR3 DNA: TGTGCCAGCAGCGCCCTCGGAAACATTCAGTACTTC. Protein: CASSALGNIQYF.

The chain recombines TRBV6-1 with TRBJ1-2; tentatively, D is TRBD1 (6 bases). CDR1 and CDR2 from the germline V gene are MNHNS and SASEGT. There are 15 residues in the CDR3. Trimming shortened V by 0 bases and J by 4 bases, and 12 bases separated the two germline ends. The CDR3 loop reads CASSEAMGAGYGYTF. CDR3 DNA sequence: TGTGCCAGCAGTGAAGCGATGGGGGCGGGCTATGGCTACACCTTC.

This clone was seen only once. V and J are TRBV6-4 and TRBJ2-3, with 7 bases aligning to TRBD2. Per the germline V gene, CDR1 is MRHNA and CDR2 is SNTAGT. Trimming removed 3 bases from V and 0 bases from J; junction bases left unmatched: 9. The CDR3 runs 17 residues. CDR3 in DNA: TGTGCCAGCAGTGAATGGGGGACTATTTCTAGCACAGATACGCAGTATTTT. Amino acids: CASSEWGTISSTDTQYF.

This sequence joins TRBV5-1 and TRBJ2-2; D possibly corresponds to TRBD1 (6 bases). This CDR3 is 15 amino acids long. The germline V gene has CDR1 SGHRS and CDR2 YFSETQ. V shed 0 bases and J shed 5 bases, with 11 bases lying between them. For the CDR3, the DNA is TGCGCCAGCAGCTTGGTCCAGGGGTGGACCGGGGAGCTGTTTTTT. This gives the protein CASSLVQGWTGELFF.